These T cell receptor beta chains were read from a single sample in a study of blood T cell repertoires in COVID-19. Sequencing was performed with immunoSEQ multiplex PCR; in TCRdb, only in-frame clones are kept and a portion is missing. The sample contains hundreds of thousands of clones, about nine tenths of which appear only once. Sequenced input: PBMCs or T cells enriched from blood (not recorded which). The source is a woman between 40 and 55 years old who had recovered from COVID-19. The CDR3 runs from the conserved cysteine through the conserved F or W. Fields, in order: D gene, clone size, V gene, J gene, CDR3 DNA, CDR3 protein. D genes are given only for firm matches. Clone size is given for some rows only: seen once, a few or many times, or a class if the clone is expanded.

D gene: -; clone size: -; V gene: TRBV6-5; J gene: TRBJ1-4; CDR3 DNA: TGTGCCAGCAGTTACCAGGGTGCAACTAATGAAAAACTGTTTTTT; CDR3 protein: CASSYQGATNEKLFF
D gene: TRBD2; clone size: -; V gene: TRBV19; J gene: TRBJ2-7; CDR3 DNA: TGTGCCAGCCAATCTGCGGGAGGGAACGAGCAGTACTTC; CDR3 protein: CASQSAGGNEQYF
D gene: TRBD2; clone size: -; V gene: TRBV4-3; J gene: TRBJ2-6; CDR3 DNA: TGCGCCAGCAGCCAAGATCGACTAGCGGGGGGACTTTTCTCTGGGGCCAACGTCCTGACTTTC; CDR3 protein: CASSQDRLAGGLFSGANVLTF
D gene: -; clone size: once; V gene: TRBV7-8; J gene: TRBJ1-3; CDR3 DNA: TGTGCCAGCAGCTTCAACTCTGGAAACACCATATATTTT; CDR3 protein: CASSFNSGNTIYF
D gene: TRBD1; clone size: -; V gene: TRBV24-1; J gene: TRBJ1-2; CDR3 DNA: TGTGCCATCAGACAGGGGGCGGACTATGGCTACACCTTC; CDR3 protein: CAIRQGADYGYTF
D gene: -; clone size: -; V gene: TRBV29-1; J gene: TRBJ2-3; CDR3 DNA: TGCAGTTCTGACGGGGATAGCACAGATACGCAGTATTTT; CDR3 protein: CSSDGDSTDTQYF
D gene: -; clone size: few; V gene: TRBV7-2; J gene: TRBJ2-7; CDR3 DNA: TGTGCCAGCAGCTCCGTTTACGAGCAGTACTTC; CDR3 protein: CASSSVYEQYF
D gene: TRBD2; clone size: -; V gene: TRBV7-2; J gene: TRBJ2-5; CDR3 DNA: TGTGCCAGCAGCTTTTCTAGCGGTAAAGAGACCCAGTACTTC; CDR3 protein: CASSFSSGKETQYF
D gene: TRBD2; clone size: -; V gene: TRBV6-5; J gene: TRBJ2-7; CDR3 DNA: TGTGCCAGCAGTTGGGGTAGCGGGGTCCTCTACGAGCAGTACTTC; CDR3 protein: CASSWGSGVLYEQYF
D gene: -; clone size: -; V gene: TRBV10-3; J gene: TRBJ2-7; CDR3 DNA: TGTGCCATCAGTGACAGGGCCGAGCAGTACTTC; CDR3 protein: CAISDRAEQYF
D gene: -; clone size: -; V gene: TRBV27; J gene: TRBJ2-7; CDR3 DNA: TGTGCCAGCAGTTTCTTGGGGCAGGAGAAGTGCTTC; CDR3 protein: CASSFLGQEKCF
D gene: TRBD1; clone size: few; V gene: TRBV27; J gene: TRBJ2-5; CDR3 DNA: TGTGCCAGCAGTTGGGGACAGGGTCGGACCCAGTACTTC; CDR3 protein: CASSWGQGRTQYF
D gene: -; clone size: -; V gene: TRBV19; J gene: TRBJ2-6; CDR3 DNA: TGTGCCAGTAGTAATCACAGGGCTGGGGCCAACGTCCTGACTTTC; CDR3 protein: CASSNHRAGANVLTF
D gene: -; clone size: -; V gene: TRBV7-9; J gene: TRBJ1-5; CDR3 DNA: TGTGCCAGCAGCTTCAGTGCAGGGGTCCATCAGCCCCAGCATTTT; CDR3 protein: CASSFSAGVHQPQHF
D gene: -; clone size: -; V gene: TRBV1; J gene: TRBJ2-3; CDR3 DNA: TGCACCAGCAGCCAAGATAAAGATACGCAGTATTTT; CDR3 protein: CTSSQDKDTQYF
D gene: -; clone size: -; V gene: TRBV9; J gene: TRBJ1-4; CDR3 DNA: TGTGCCAGCAGCGTGGAGGGGATTAGTGAAAAACTGTTTTTT; CDR3 protein: CASSVEGISEKLFF
D gene: TRBD1; clone size: -; V gene: TRBV4-3; J gene: TRBJ1-1; CDR3 DNA: TGCGCCAGCAGCCAAGAGGTCGGACAGGGGGCAGGTGGAGCTTTCTTT; CDR3 protein: CASSQEVGQGAGGAFF
D gene: TRBD2; clone size: -; V gene: TRBV11-3; J gene: TRBJ2-1; CDR3 DNA: TGTGCCAGCAGCTCTGAGGTCCTAGCGGGGGGCAATGAGCAGTTCTTC; CDR3 protein: CASSSEVLAGGNEQFF
D gene: -; clone size: -; V gene: TRBV12-3/TRBV12-4; J gene: TRBJ2-1; CDR3 DNA: TGTGCCAGCAATAGGGGTCTATACAATGAGCAGTTCTTC; CDR3 protein: CASNRGLYNEQFF
D gene: TRBD2; clone size: -; V gene: TRBV7-9; J gene: TRBJ2-1; CDR3 DNA: TGTGCCAGCAGCTCTGACTCGGGGGGAGGCAATGAGCAGTTCTTC; CDR3 protein: CASSSDSGGGNEQFF
D gene: -; clone size: -; V gene: TRBV7-8; J gene: TRBJ1-6; CDR3 DNA: TGTGCCAGCAGCTACCCGGGGAATACGGGCTCACCCCTCCACTTT; CDR3 protein: CASSYPGNTGSPLHF
D gene: TRBD2; clone size: -; V gene: TRBV4-2; J gene: TRBJ2-3; CDR3 DNA: TGTGCCAGCAGCCAAGATCGACCCCCTAGCGGGCCCTCGACAGATACGCAGTATTTT; CDR3 protein: CASSQDRPPSGPSTDTQYF
D gene: TRBD1; clone size: -; V gene: TRBV19; J gene: TRBJ1-2; CDR3 DNA: TGTGCCAGTAGTATAACAATCCGACAGGGAGCTAACTATGGCTACACCTTC; CDR3 protein: CASSITIRQGANYGYTF
D gene: TRBD1; clone size: -; V gene: TRBV6-1; J gene: TRBJ1-5; CDR3 DNA: TGTGCCAGCAGTGATGGCAGGGGGCGATTGGGCAATCAGCCCCAGCATTTT; CDR3 protein: CASSDGRGRLGNQPQHF
D gene: TRBD1; clone size: once; V gene: TRBV9; J gene: TRBJ2-7; CDR3 DNA: TGTGCCAGCACCCCTGGACAGGGTTCCTACGAGCAGTACTTC; CDR3 protein: CASTPGQGSYEQYF
D gene: TRBD1; clone size: once; V gene: TRBV2; J gene: TRBJ1-2; CDR3 DNA: TGTGCCACAACTAGGGACAGGCCCGACGACTACACCTTC; CDR3 protein: CATTRDRPDDYTF
D gene: TRBD1; clone size: once; V gene: TRBV28; J gene: TRBJ2-2; CDR3 DNA: TGTGCCAGCAGGTGGACAGGGGCGGTAGACACCGGGGAGCTGTTTTTT; CDR3 protein: CASRWTGAVDTGELFF
D gene: TRBD2; clone size: many; V gene: TRBV9; J gene: TRBJ2-3; CDR3 DNA: TGTGCCAGCAGCGCAGCGGGGACCACAGATACGCAGTATTTT; CDR3 protein: CASSAAGTTDTQYF
D gene: TRBD2; clone size: -; V gene: TRBV28; J gene: TRBJ2-1; CDR3 DNA: TGTGCCAGCAGGCCCGGGACTAGCGGGGGTCGGCAGTTCTTC; CDR3 protein: CASRPGTSGGRQFF
D gene: TRBD1; clone size: -; V gene: TRBV7-2; J gene: TRBJ1-1; CDR3 DNA: TGTGCCAGCAGGCCTCGGCAGGGGGGTAACACTGAAGCTTTCTTT; CDR3 protein: CASRPRQGGNTEAFF
D gene: TRBD2; clone size: -; V gene: TRBV11-2; J gene: TRBJ2-7; CDR3 DNA: TGTGCCAGCAGCCCACGGAGAGCGGGAGTGTCCCACTACGAGCAGTACTTC; CDR3 protein: CASSPRRAGVSHYEQYF
D gene: -; clone size: -; V gene: TRBV9; J gene: TRBJ2-7; CDR3 DNA: TGTGCCAGCAGCGTAAAAGACTCATCCTACGAGCAGTACTTC; CDR3 protein: CASSVKDSSYEQYF
D gene: TRBD1; clone size: once; V gene: TRBV7-2; J gene: TRBJ1-3; CDR3 DNA: TGTGCCAGCAGCCCTAGGACAGGAGTTATCTCTGGAAACACCATATATTTT; CDR3 protein: CASSPRTGVISGNTIYF
D gene: -; clone size: -; V gene: TRBV19; J gene: TRBJ1-1; CDR3 DNA: TGTGCCAGTAGTATAGATAGGTCGGGGGCTGAAGCTTTCTTT; CDR3 protein: CASSIDRSGAEAFF
D gene: -; clone size: -; V gene: TRBV7-2; J gene: TRBJ2-3; CDR3 DNA: TGTGCCAGCAGCTTAGCGGGGGGGCCCCCAGATACGCAGTATTTT; CDR3 protein: CASSLAGGPPDTQYF
D gene: TRBD1; clone size: once; V gene: TRBV6-1; J gene: TRBJ1-5; CDR3 DNA: TGTGCCAGCAGTGAAGGACAGGGGGTAAATCAGCCCCAGCATTTT; CDR3 protein: CASSEGQGVNQPQHF
D gene: TRBD2; clone size: -; V gene: TRBV7-2; J gene: TRBJ2-1; CDR3 DNA: TGTGCCGTCCGGACTAGCGGGGACAATGAGCAGTTCTTC; CDR3 protein: CAVRTSGDNEQFF
D gene: TRBD1; clone size: -; V gene: TRBV27; J gene: TRBJ1-2; CDR3 DNA: TGTGCCAGCAGTGCTCTCGGGACAGTCATATATGGCTACACCTTC; CDR3 protein: CASSALGTVIYGYTF
D gene: -; clone size: few; V gene: TRBV7-8; J gene: TRBJ1-1; CDR3 DNA: TGTGCCAGCAGCTCGGACAGAATAACTGAAGCTTTCTTT; CDR3 protein: CASSSDRITEAFF
D gene: -; clone size: once; V gene: TRBV2; J gene: TRBJ1-2; CDR3 DNA: TGTGCCAGCAGCGGGATAGCTAACTATGGCTACACCTTC; CDR3 protein: CASSGIANYGYTF
D gene: TRBD1; clone size: -; V gene: TRBV5-8; J gene: TRBJ2-1; CDR3 DNA: TGTGCCAGCAGCTTTTTTTTACCGGGACAGGTCCACAATGAGCAGTTCTTC; CDR3 protein: CASSFFLPGQVHNEQFF
D gene: TRBD1; clone size: -; V gene: TRBV5-4; J gene: TRBJ1-3; CDR3 DNA: TGTGCCAGCAGTCCAGGGGGGAAAGGAAACACCATATATTTT; CDR3 protein: CASSPGGKGNTIYF
D gene: TRBD1; clone size: -; V gene: TRBV5-1; J gene: TRBJ1-1; CDR3 DNA: TGCGCCAGCAGCTTGTTCCGGGACAGGAACACTGAAGCTTTCTTT; CDR3 protein: CASSLFRDRNTEAFF
D gene: -; clone size: -; V gene: TRBV6-2/TRBV6-3; J gene: TRBJ1-5; CDR3 DNA: TGTGCCAGCAGTCACCCCCCGACAGTTGACGTTGGGTATCAGCCCCAGCATTTT; CDR3 protein: CASSHPPTVDVGYQPQHF
D gene: TRBD2; clone size: -; V gene: TRBV4-1; J gene: TRBJ2-3; CDR3 DNA: TGCGCCAGCAGCCAAGATCGAAGCGGGAGAACAGATACGCAGTATTTT; CDR3 protein: CASSQDRSGRTDTQYF
D gene: TRBD1; clone size: -; V gene: TRBV10-3; J gene: TRBJ2-7; CDR3 DNA: TGTGCCATCAGTGGGGACAGGGGGGGGTACGAGCAGTACTTC; CDR3 protein: CAISGDRGGYEQYF
D gene: TRBD1; clone size: once; V gene: TRBV4-3; J gene: TRBJ1-1; CDR3 DNA: TGCGCCAGCAGCCTGGGACAGCTCTCAGAAGCTTTCTTT; CDR3 protein: CASSLGQLSEAFF
D gene: -; clone size: few; V gene: TRBV28; J gene: TRBJ2-5; CDR3 DNA: TGTGCCAGCAGTTTATGGGGCCGGGGCCAAGAGACCCAGTACTTC; CDR3 protein: CASSLWGRGQETQYF
D gene: -; clone size: -; V gene: TRBV4-3; J gene: TRBJ2-2; CDR3 DNA: TGCGCCAGCAGCCTACACAGGGTTACCGGGGAGCTGTTTTTT; CDR3 protein: CASSLHRVTGELFF
D gene: TRBD2; clone size: -; V gene: TRBV19; J gene: TRBJ2-7; CDR3 DNA: TGTGCCAGTAGTATCGCGGGAGGGTACTACGAGCAGTACTTC; CDR3 protein: CASSIAGGYYEQYF
D gene: TRBD1; clone size: once; V gene: TRBV4-3; J gene: TRBJ2-1; CDR3 DNA: TGCGCCAGCAGCCAAGGGAGATCGGGACAGGGTTTCCATGAGCAGTTCTTC; CDR3 protein: CASSQGRSGQGFHEQFF
D gene: TRBD1; clone size: -; V gene: TRBV29-1; J gene: TRBJ1-1; CDR3 DNA: TGCAGCGTTTGGACAGGGATGAACACTGAAGCTTTCTTT; CDR3 protein: CSVWTGMNTEAFF
D gene: TRBD1; clone size: -; V gene: TRBV7-2; J gene: TRBJ1-2; CDR3 DNA: TGTGCCAGCAGCTTAGGGGGACAGAACTATGGCTACACCTTC; CDR3 protein: CASSLGGQNYGYTF
D gene: TRBD2; clone size: -; V gene: TRBV6-2/TRBV6-3; J gene: TRBJ2-7; CDR3 DNA: TGTGCCAGCAGTTATAAACTGGGGGCTAGCGGGACGTACGAGCAGTACTTC; CDR3 protein: CASSYKLGASGTYEQYF
D gene: -; clone size: -; V gene: TRBV7-3; J gene: TRBJ2-7; CDR3 DNA: TGTGCCAGCAGCTTGAACGGAGGAGGGGCCGAGCAGTACTTC; CDR3 protein: CASSLNGGGAEQYF
D gene: TRBD1; clone size: -; V gene: TRBV7-9; J gene: TRBJ2-3; CDR3 DNA: TGTGCCAGCAGCTTAGATAGGGGGCATACAGATACGCAGTATTTT; CDR3 protein: CASSLDRGHTDTQYF
D gene: -; clone size: -; V gene: TRBV12-3/TRBV12-4; J gene: TRBJ1-6; CDR3 DNA: TGTGCCAGCAGTTCCCAGGTGGTGTCACCCCTCCACTTT; CDR3 protein: CASSSQVVSPLHF
D gene: TRBD1; clone size: -; V gene: TRBV19; J gene: TRBJ1-2; CDR3 DNA: TGTGCCAGTAGCATCCGACAGGGACGTGAGGGCTACACCTTC; CDR3 protein: CASSIRQGREGYTF
D gene: TRBD1; clone size: -; V gene: TRBV7-2; J gene: TRBJ1-1; CDR3 DNA: TGTGCCAGCAGCTTAACAGGGGCGACAGCTTTCTTT; CDR3 protein: CASSLTGATAFF
D gene: TRBD2; clone size: -; V gene: TRBV11-3; J gene: TRBJ2-1; CDR3 DNA: TGTGCCAGCAGCTTAGCCCTAGATACTAGCGGTATATACAATGAGCAGTTCTTC; CDR3 protein: CASSLALDTSGIYNEQFF